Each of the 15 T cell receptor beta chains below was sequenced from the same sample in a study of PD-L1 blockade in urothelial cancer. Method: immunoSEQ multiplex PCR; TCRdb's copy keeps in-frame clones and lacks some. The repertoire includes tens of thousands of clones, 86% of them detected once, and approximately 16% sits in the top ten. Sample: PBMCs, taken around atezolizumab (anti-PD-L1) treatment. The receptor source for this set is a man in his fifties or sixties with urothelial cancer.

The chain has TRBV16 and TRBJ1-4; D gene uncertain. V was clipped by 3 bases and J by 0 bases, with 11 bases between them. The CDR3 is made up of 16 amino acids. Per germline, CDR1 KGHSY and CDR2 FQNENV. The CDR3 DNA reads TGTGCCAGCAGCCAGCGGAGGTTTGCAACTAATGAAAAACTGTTTTTT. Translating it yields CASSQRRFATNEKLFF.

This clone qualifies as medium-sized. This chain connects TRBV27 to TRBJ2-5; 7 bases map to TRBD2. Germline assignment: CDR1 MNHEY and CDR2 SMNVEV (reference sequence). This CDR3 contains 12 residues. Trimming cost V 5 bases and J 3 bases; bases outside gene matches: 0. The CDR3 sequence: CASSGGEETQYF. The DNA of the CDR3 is TGTGCCAGCAGTGGGGGGGAAGAGACCCAGTACTTC.

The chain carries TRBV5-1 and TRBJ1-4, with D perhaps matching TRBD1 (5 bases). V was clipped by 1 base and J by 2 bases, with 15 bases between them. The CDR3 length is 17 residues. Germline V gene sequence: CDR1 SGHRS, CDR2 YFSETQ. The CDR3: CASSLYPGGGTNEKLFF. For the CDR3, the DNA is TGCGCCAGCAGCTTGTATCCTGGCGGGGGGACTAATGAAAAACTGTTTTTT. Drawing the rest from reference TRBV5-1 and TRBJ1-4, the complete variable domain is KAGVTQTPRYLIKTRGQQVTLSCSPISGHRSVSWYQQTPGQGLQFLFEYFSETQRNKGNFPGRFSGRQFSNSRSEMNVSTLELGDSALYLCASSLYPGGGTNEKLFFGSGTQLSVL.

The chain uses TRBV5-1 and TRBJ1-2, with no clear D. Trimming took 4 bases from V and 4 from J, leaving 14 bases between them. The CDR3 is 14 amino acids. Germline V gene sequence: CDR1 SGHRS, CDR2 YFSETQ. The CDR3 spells CASSPSGPSYGYTF. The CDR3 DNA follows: TGCGCCAGCAGCCCCTCAGGTCCCTCCTATGGCTACACCTTC.

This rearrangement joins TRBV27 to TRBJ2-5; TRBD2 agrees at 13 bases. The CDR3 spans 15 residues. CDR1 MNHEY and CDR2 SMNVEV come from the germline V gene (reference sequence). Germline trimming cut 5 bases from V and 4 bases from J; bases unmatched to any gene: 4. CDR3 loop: CASSPLAGGPETQYF. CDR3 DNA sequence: TGTGCCAGCAGTCCACTAGCGGGAGGGCCAGAGACCCAGTACTTC.

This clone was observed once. The CDR3: CASSSGLAGGSTDTQYF. In DNA form, the CDR3 reads TGTGCCAGCAGCTCGGGACTAGCGGGAGGGAGCACAGATACGCAGTATTTT. The rearrangement joins TRBV13 to TRBJ2-3; 16 positions agree with TRBD2. V was clipped by 4 bases and J by 0 bases; unmatched bases: 1. The germline V gene has CDR1 PRHDT and CDR2 FYEKMQ (reference sequence). The CDR3 is 17 residues long.

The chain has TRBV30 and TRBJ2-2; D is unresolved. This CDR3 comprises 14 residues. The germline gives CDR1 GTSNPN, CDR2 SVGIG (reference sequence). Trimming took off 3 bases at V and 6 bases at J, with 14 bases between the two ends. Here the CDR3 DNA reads TGTGCCTGGAGAGGCAGGCCCTTGGCCGGGGAGCTGTTTTTT. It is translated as CAWRGRPLAGELFF.

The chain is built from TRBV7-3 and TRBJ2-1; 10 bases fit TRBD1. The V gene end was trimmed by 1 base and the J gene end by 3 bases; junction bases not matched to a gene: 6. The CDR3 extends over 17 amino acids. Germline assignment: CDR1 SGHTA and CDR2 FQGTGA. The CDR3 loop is CASSLMGRTGGYNEQFF. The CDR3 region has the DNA TGTGCCAGCAGCTTAATGGGCCGGACAGGGGGCTACAATGAGCAGTTCTTC.

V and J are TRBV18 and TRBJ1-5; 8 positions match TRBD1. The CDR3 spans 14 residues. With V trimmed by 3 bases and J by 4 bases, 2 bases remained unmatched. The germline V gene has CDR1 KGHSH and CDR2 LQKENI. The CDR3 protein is CASSPQGANQPQHF. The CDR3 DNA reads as TGTGCCAGCTCACCGCAGGGGGCAAATCAGCCCCAGCATTTT.

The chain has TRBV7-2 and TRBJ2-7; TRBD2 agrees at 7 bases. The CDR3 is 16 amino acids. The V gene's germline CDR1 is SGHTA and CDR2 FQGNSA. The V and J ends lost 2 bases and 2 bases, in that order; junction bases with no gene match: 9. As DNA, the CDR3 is TGTGCCAGCAGCTTATATGGCGGGACTACAACCTACGAGCAGTACTTC. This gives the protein CASSLYGGTTTYEQYF.

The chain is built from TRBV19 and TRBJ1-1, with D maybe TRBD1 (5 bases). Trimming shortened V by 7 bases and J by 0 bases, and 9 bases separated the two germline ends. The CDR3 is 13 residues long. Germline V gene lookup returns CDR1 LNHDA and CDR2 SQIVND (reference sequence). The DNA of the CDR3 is TGTGCCAGTAAGGGGCTGGTGAACACTGAAGCTTTCTTT. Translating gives CASKGLVNTEAFF.

The DNA for the CDR3 is TGTGCCAGTAGTACCTTTGTAGGGGACACCATATATTTT. The encoded protein is CASSTFVGDTIYF. The chain couples TRBV19 to TRBJ1-3, with D perhaps TRBD1 (5 bases). Deletions cut 4 bases from V and 8 bases from J, with 12 bases between. Germline values: CDR1 LNHDA, CDR2 SQIVND (reference sequence). The CDR3 contains 13 residues.

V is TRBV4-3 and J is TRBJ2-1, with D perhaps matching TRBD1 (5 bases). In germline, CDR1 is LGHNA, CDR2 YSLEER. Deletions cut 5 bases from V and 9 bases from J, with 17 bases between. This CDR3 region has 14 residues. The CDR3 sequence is CASSTHGWGGEQFF. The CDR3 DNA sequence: TGCGCCAGCAGCACCCACGGATGGGGCGGTGAGCAGTTCTTC.

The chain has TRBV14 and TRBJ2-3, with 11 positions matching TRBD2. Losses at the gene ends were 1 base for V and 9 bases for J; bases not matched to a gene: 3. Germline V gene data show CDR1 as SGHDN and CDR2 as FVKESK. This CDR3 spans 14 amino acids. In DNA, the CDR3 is TGTGCCAGCAGCCAAGTCCTAGCGGGGGGCACGCAGTATTTT. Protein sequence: CASSQVLAGGTQYF.

Here the CDR3 reads CASSILITGAGNTIYF. CDR3 in DNA: TGTGCCAGTAGTATCCTGATAACAGGGGCCGGAAACACCATATATTTT. The genes are TRBV19 and TRBJ1-3; 7 bases agree with TRBD1. Germline-derived CDR1 and CDR2 are LNHDA and SQIVND (reference sequence). The CDR3 runs 16 residues. J was trimmed by 4 bases and V by 3 bases; bases with no gene match: 9.